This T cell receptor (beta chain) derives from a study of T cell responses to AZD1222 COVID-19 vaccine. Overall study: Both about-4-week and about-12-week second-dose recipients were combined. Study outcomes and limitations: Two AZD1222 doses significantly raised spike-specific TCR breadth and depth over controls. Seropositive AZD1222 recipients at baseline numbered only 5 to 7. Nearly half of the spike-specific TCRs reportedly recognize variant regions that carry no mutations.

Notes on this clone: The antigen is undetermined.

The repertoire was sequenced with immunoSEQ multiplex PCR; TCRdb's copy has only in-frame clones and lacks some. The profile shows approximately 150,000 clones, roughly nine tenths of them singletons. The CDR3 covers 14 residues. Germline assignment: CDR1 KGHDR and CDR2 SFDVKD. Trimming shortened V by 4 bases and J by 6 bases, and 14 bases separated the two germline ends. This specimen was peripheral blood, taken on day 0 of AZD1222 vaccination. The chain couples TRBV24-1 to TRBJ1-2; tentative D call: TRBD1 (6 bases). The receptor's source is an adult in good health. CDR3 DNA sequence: TGTGCCACCAGTGACATCGGGACAATTAATGGCTACACCTTC. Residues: CATSDIGTINGYTF.